Described below is a single T cell receptor (beta chain) sequence and its context. Surgery cases with the highest brain T cell transcript signatures were chosen for sequencing. Patients received at least one anti-epileptic drug before surgery. The sample originates from a study of brain T cells in children with intractable seizures. The repertoire was sequenced with immunoSEQ multiplex PCR; TCRdb's copy has only in-frame clones and lacks some. The data show about 110,000 clones, roughly 94% seen once. This TCR came from a boy less than two years old with hemimegalencephaly and intractable seizures. The sample here was peripheral blood, taken at surgery.

CDR3 in DNA: TGCAGCGTTGAGAGGAAACGGGCAGGGAGTGAGCAGTTCTTC. Encoded protein: CSVERKRAGSEQFF. The genes are TRBV29-1 and TRBJ2-1; either TRBD1 or TRBD2 may fit D (5 bases each). The CDR3 sequence is 14 residues long. V was shortened by 3 bases and J by 9 bases, with 18 bases between the two germline ends. Looked up from germline, CDR1 is SQVTM and CDR2 is ANQGSEA.